Sequencing of this T cell receptor (beta chain) was carried out in a study of identical twins. Each CDR3 protein gets one entry after TCRdb re-called the 5' RACE reads with MiXCR. The table lists 250,000 or so distinct CDR3 sequences, 7.5% of them singletons. This sample was shared with a second study, whose subject was yellow fever vaccine responses in identical twins.

This receptor was identified in a woman aged 18-29 years in good health. Sequenced sample: CD8+ T cells sorted from blood.

The CDR3, as DNA: TGTGCCAGCAGCGTAGTCCCAGCGGTGAACACCGGGGAGCTGTTTTTT. This encodes CASSVVPAVNTGELFF. The V gene is TRBV9, the J gene TRBJ2-2; a weak D match, TRBD2 (5 bases). CDR1 SGDLS and CDR2 YYNGEE come from the germline V gene. The CDR3 contains 16 residues. The V end lost 0 bases, the J end lost 1 base, and 10 bases lay between the germline ends.